The 17 T cell receptor beta chains given below trace back to one sample, sequenced in a study of CD8 T cells in Susac syndrome. RNA was extracted with the RNeasy kit, and a quantity of about 0.45 to 1 ug was reverse transcribed using random hexamers. MiXCR was run by TCRdb on the immunoSEQ multiplex PCR reads, yielding one entry per CDR3 protein. The sample records roughly 140,000 distinct CDR3 sequences, 90% to 95% being singletons. The source material was CD8+ T cells from PBMCs. These TCRs come from a human donor in good health.

This chain joins TRBV5-1 and TRBJ1-4; possible D gene TRBD1, 6 bases. The V and J ends lost 4 bases and 5 bases respectively, with 12 bases between them. The CDR3 sequence is 14 residues long. Germline V CDR1 and CDR2: SGHRS, YFSETQ. The CDR3 DNA reads TGCGCCAGCAGCCCCGGGGGCAGGAATGAAAAACTGTTTTTT. Amino acids: CASSPGGRNEKLFF.

The chain recombines TRBV7-9 with TRBJ2-3, with D possibly called TRBD1 or TRBD2 (5 bases each). The CDR3 totals 14 residues. CDR1 is SEHNR and CDR2 is FQNEAQ in the germline V gene (reference sequence). Trimming shortened V by 5 bases and J by 6 bases, and 15 bases separated the two germline ends. CDR3 loop: CASSVVGGLDTQYF. The CDR3 DNA reads as TGTGCCAGCAGCGTTGTTGGGGGTCTGGATACGCAGTATTTT.

The V and J genes are TRBV2 and TRBJ2-5; no reliable D call. V lost 7 bases and J lost 3, with 21 bases in between. The CDR3 consists of 16 residues. Germline V gives CDR1 SNHLY, CDR2 FYNNEI. In DNA form, the CDR3 reads TGTGCCAGCACCGAAGCAACAGTGGGGTGGGAAGAGACCCAGTACTTC. This translates into CASTEATVGWEETQYF. Full variable domain (outside the CDR3, taken from reference TRBV2 and TRBJ2-5): EPEVTQTPSHQVTQMGQEVILRCVPISNHLYFYWYRQILGQKVEFLVSFYNNEISEKSEIFDDQFSVERPDGSNFTLKIRSTKLEDSAMYFCASTEATVGWEETQYFGPGTRLLVL.

The rearrangement links TRBV9 to TRBJ1-2; 8 bases are shared with TRBD1. The CDR3 covers 15 residues. The germline CDR1 and CDR2 sequences are SGDLS and YYNGEE. J gave up 8 bases and V 0 bases, and 9 bases lay outside the gene matches. The CDR3 protein is CASSVVGDRGRGYTF. In DNA form, the CDR3 reads TGTGCCAGCAGCGTAGTAGGAGACAGGGGCAGGGGCTACACCTTC. The entire variable domain, with the rest obtained from reference TRBV9 and TRBJ1-2, is as follows: DSGVTQTPKHLITATGQRVTLRCSPRSGDLSVYWYQQSLDQGLQFLIQYYNGEERAKGNILERFSAQQFPDLHSELNLSSLELGDSALYFCASSVVGDRGRGYTFGSGTRLTVV.

V usage is TRBV12-3 or TRBV12-4 and J usage is TRBJ2-3; D uncertain. The V gene lost 3 bases and the J gene lost 5 bases, with 12 bases spanning the gap. CDR3 length: 14 residues. The CDR3 DNA reads as TGTGCCAGCAGTTTCGCAGGTTACAGAGATACGCAGTATTTT. Amino acid sequence: CASSFAGYRDTQYF.

The genes are TRBV12-3 or TRBV12-4 and TRBJ2-7; D is possibly TRBD1 (6 bases). The CDR3 totals 14 residues. Trimming took 7 bases from V and 1 from J, leaving 14 bases between them. CDR3 nucleotides: TGTGCCAGCACCTATCTTGGGACATCCTACGAGCAGTACTTC. It is translated as CASTYLGTSYEQYF.

The chain recombines TRBV27 with TRBJ2-1; no firm D call. From germline, CDR1 is MNHEY and CDR2 SMNVEV (reference sequence). The CDR3 runs to 13 residues. V shed 3 bases and J shed 8 bases, with 11 bases lying between them. CDR3 nucleotide sequence: TGTGCCAGCAGTTTGACGGAAGTCGATGAGCAGTTCTTC. It codes for CASSLTEVDEQFF.

This chain uses TRBV6-2 or TRBV6-3 with TRBJ2-1; TRBD2 might be the D (5 bases). Trimming took 2 bases from V and 9 from J, leaving 8 bases between them. This CDR3 is built from 12 residues. Germline assignment: CDR1 MNHEY and CDR2 SVGEGT. The CDR3 sequence: CASSYGGREQFF. In DNA form, the CDR3 reads TGTGCCAGCAGTTACGGAGGCCGTGAGCAGTTCTTC.

This chain links TRBV5-6 with TRBJ1-2; 7 nucleotides agree with TRBD1. The CDR3 is made up of 14 amino acids. The V segment lost 4 bases and the J segment 4 bases; nucleotides outside the gene matches: 7. Germline CDR1 and CDR2: SGHDT and YYEEEE. CDR3 in amino acids: CASSDDRDGYGYTF. The CDR3 DNA reads TGTGCCAGCAGCGACGACAGGGATGGCTATGGCTACACCTTC.

The chain joins TRBV28 to TRBJ2-7; 7 nucleotides agree with TRBD2. Trimming at V came to 2 bases and at J to 2 bases, leaving 6 bases not matched to a gene. The germline V gene encodes CDR1 MDHEN and CDR2 SYDVKM. The CDR3 consists of 15 residues. The CDR3 nucleotides read TGTGCCAGCAGTTTAGGGCTAGCGGACCCCTACGAGCAGTACTTC. It encodes CASSLGLADPYEQYF.

This clonotype was picked up a small number of times. The V call is TRBV27, the J call TRBJ2-7; 11 nucleotides match TRBD2. J was trimmed by 1 base and V by 4 bases; bases with no gene match: 0. The CDR3 loop spans 14 amino acids. Germline values: CDR1 MNHEY, CDR2 SMNVEV (reference sequence). The DNA for the CDR3 is TGTGCCAGCAGTTCTAGCGGGGGGTCCTACGAGCAGTACTTC. Translating gives CASSSSGGSYEQYF.

The gene calls are TRBV3-1 and TRBJ2-1, with D perhaps being TRBD1 or TRBD2 (6 bases each). This CDR3 has 18 amino acids. V was pared by 4 bases and J by 10 bases, with 29 bases between. From germline, CDR1 is LGHDT and CDR2 YNNKEL (reference sequence). The CDR3 region is CASSLAPLPGAFGEEQFF. CDR3 bases: TGTGCCAGCAGCCTTGCACCCCTACCGGGGGCTTTCGGGGAAGAGCAGTTCTTC.

The chain uses TRBV3-1 and TRBJ1-2, with 8 bases matching TRBD1. The CDR3 length is 14 residues. V lost 4 bases, J lost 5 bases, and 6 bases stayed unmatched. Germline V CDR1 and CDR2: LGHDT, YNNKEL (reference sequence). The chain's CDR3 is CASSPGQGGYGYTF. In DNA form, the CDR3 reads TGTGCCAGCAGCCCCGGACAGGGTGGATATGGCTACACCTTC.

The chain joins TRBV20-1 to TRBJ2-3; a possible D gene is TRBD2 (5 bases). This CDR3 contains 15 residues. The ends were cut back, 0 bases at V and 0 bases at J, with 10 bases in the middle. Germline V CDR1 and CDR2: DFQATT, SNEGSKA (reference sequence). This chain's CDR3 is CSARDLGDSTDTQYF. The CDR3 bases are TGCAGTGCTAGAGATCTCGGGGATAGCACAGATACGCAGTATTTT.

CDR3 region: CASSKGDRGPYEQYF. The CDR3 coding sequence is TGTGCCAGCAGCAAAGGGGACAGGGGACCCTACGAGCAGTACTTC. The gene calls are TRBV3-1 and TRBJ2-7, with TRBD1 matching 10 bases. CDR3 size: 15 residues. Trimming took 5 bases from V and 2 from J; bases not matched to a gene: 6. The germline V gene encodes CDR1 LGHDT and CDR2 YNNKEL (reference sequence).

The rearrangement links TRBV13 to TRBJ2-1, with D possibly TRBD2 on 6 matching bases. V lost 5 bases and J 8 bases, leaving 13 bases between the germline ends. Germline loops: CDR1 PRHDT, CDR2 FYEKMQ (reference sequence). This CDR3 has 13 residues. This CDR3 reads CASSPRGDHEQFF. CDR3 bases: TGTGCCAGCAGCCCTCGCGGGGACCATGAGCAGTTCTTC.

The chain carries TRBV29-1 and TRBJ2-2; the D call may be TRBD1 or TRBD2 (6 bases each). Germline CDR1 is SQVTM and CDR2 is ANQGSEA. The ends were cut back, 6 bases at V and 3 bases at J, with 17 bases in the middle. CDR3 length equals 15 residues. The CDR3 here is CSVGGGGEDTGELFF. CDR3 sequence (DNA): TGCAGCGTCGGTGGAGGGGGAGAGGACACCGGGGAGCTGTTTTTT.